These 10 T cell receptor beta chains originate from one sample sequenced in a study of cytomegalovirus exposure and HLA in healthy donors. TCRdb keeps only in-frame clones here, not all; method: immunoSEQ multiplex PCR. The table includes 90,000 to 150,000 clones, 88% detected once. Sequenced input: PBMCs. The source is a woman between 18 and 29 years old in good health and CMV-seropositive.

The rearrangement joins TRBV4-3 to TRBJ2-5; TRBD2 might be the D (7 bases). Germline V gene data show CDR1 as LGHNA and CDR2 as YSLEER. The V end lost 0 bases, the J end lost 4 bases, and 12 bases lay between the germline ends. The CDR3 has 15 amino acids. CDR3 in amino acids: CASSQDFGGLETQYF. As DNA, the CDR3 is TGCGCCAGCAGCCAAGATTTCGGGGGGCTAGAGACCCAGTACTTC.

This chain links TRBV19 with TRBJ1-1, with TRBD1 identical over 8 bases. The CDR3 sequence is 13 residues long. V lost 3 bases to trimming and J lost 4 bases; unmatched junction nucleotides: 1. Germline loops: CDR1 LNHDA, CDR2 SQIVND (reference sequence). CDR3 in DNA: TGTGCCAGTAGTATTGGGACAGGCACTGAAGCTTTCTTT. It translates to CASSIGTGTEAFF.

The chain couples TRBV2 to TRBJ1-2, with 7 nucleotides matching TRBD1. The CDR3 is made up of 14 amino acids. Germline lookup yields CDR1 SNHLY and CDR2 FYNNEI. The trim removed 5 bases at V and 2 bases at J, leaving 5 bases unmatched. The CDR3 DNA reads as TGTGCCAGCAGTCCAGGGACAGAAAACTATGGCTACACCTTC. This gives the protein CASSPGTENYGYTF.

The rearrangement joins TRBV7-8 to TRBJ1-2; D is undetermined. From germline, CDR1 is SGHVS and CDR2 FQNEAQ. The CDR3 covers 15 residues. Deletions cut 3 bases from V and 4 bases from J, with 15 bases between. The chain's CDR3 is CASSLRELSGYGYTF. The CDR3 nucleotides are TGTGCCAGCAGCTTGAGGGAGCTGAGCGGCTATGGCTACACCTTC.

There are a few counts of this clone. The CDR3 sequence is CASSPGQGRQTQYF. The CDR3, as DNA: TGTGCCAGCAGCCCGGGACAGGGTCGACAGACCCAGTACTTC. J is TRBJ2-5 and V is TRBV5-6; 9 bases align to TRBD1. Germline V gene sequence: CDR1 SGHDT, CDR2 YYEEEE. This CDR3 comprises 14 residues. The V gene end was trimmed by 4 bases and the J gene end by 6 bases; junction bases not matched to a gene: 7.

The chain joins TRBV4-1 to TRBJ1-2; TRBD1 might be the D (6 bases). The germline gives CDR1 MGHRA, CDR2 YSYEKL. V was trimmed by 3 bases and J by 8 bases, leaving 13 bases between them. This CDR3 has 13 amino acids. CDR3 bases: TGCGCCAGCAGCCACGGGGGGGGCGAAGGCTACACCTTC. This gives the protein CASSHGGGEGYTF.

This clone was observed once. The CDR3 DNA is TGTGCCAGCAGCTTAGCGTTATCCAGGGGGGCAGATACGCAGTATTTT. Protein sequence: CASSLALSRGADTQYF. The rearrangement links TRBV7-3 to TRBJ2-3, with a weak D call TRBD1 (7 bases). The ends were cut back, 2 bases at V and 4 bases at J, with 16 bases in the middle. The CDR3 runs to 16 residues. Looked up from germline, CDR1 is SGHTA and CDR2 is FQGTGA.

CDR3 sequence reads: CASSLVGSGRRAFAEQYF. CDR3 DNA sequence: TGTGCCAGCAGCTTAGTCGGTAGCGGGAGGCGTGCCTTCGCCGAGCAGTACTTC. The chain carries TRBV13 and TRBJ2-7, with TRBD2 identical over 10 bases. Germline CDR1 PRHDT, CDR2 FYEKMQ (reference sequence). The CDR3 spans 18 residues. V lost 1 base to trimming and J lost 6 bases; unmatched junction nucleotides: 15.

The V and J genes are TRBV7-9 and TRBJ2-5, with 7 bases lining up with TRBD2. The CDR3 is 18 amino acids. The trim removed 2 bases at V and 0 bases at J, leaving 12 bases unmatched. Germline CDR1 is SEHNR and CDR2 is FQNEAQ (reference sequence). CDR3 DNA sequence: TGTGCCAGCAGCTTAAAGTCCTATCGGACTAGATACCAAGAGACCCAGTACTTC. This gives the protein CASSLKSYRTRYQETQYF.

This rearrangement joins TRBV7-3 to TRBJ2-1; TRBD2 aligns across 14 bases. The CDR3 runs to 15 residues. The V segment lost 4 bases and the J segment 7 bases; nucleotides outside the gene matches: 3. CDR1 and CDR2 from the germline V gene are SGHTA and FQGTGA. The CDR3 coding sequence is TGTGCCAGCAGCTCGGGACTAGCGGGAGATAATGAGCAGTTCTTC. Protein: CASSSGLAGDNEQFF.